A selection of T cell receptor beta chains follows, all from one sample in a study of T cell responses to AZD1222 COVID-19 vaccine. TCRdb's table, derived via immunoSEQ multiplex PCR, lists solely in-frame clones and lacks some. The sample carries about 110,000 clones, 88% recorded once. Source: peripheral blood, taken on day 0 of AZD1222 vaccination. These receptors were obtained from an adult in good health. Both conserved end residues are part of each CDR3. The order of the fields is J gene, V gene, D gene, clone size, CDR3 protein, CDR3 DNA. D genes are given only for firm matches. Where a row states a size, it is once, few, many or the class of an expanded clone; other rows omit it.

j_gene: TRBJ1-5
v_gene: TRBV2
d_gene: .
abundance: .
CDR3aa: CASRAGGNQPQHF
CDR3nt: TGTGCCAGCAGGGCAGGGGGCAATCAGCCCCAGCATTTT

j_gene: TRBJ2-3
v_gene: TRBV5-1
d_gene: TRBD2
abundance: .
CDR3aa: CASSEGLAGSTSTDTQYF
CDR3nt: TGCGCCAGCAGCGAGGGACTAGCGGGATCCACTAGCACAGATACGCAGTATTTT

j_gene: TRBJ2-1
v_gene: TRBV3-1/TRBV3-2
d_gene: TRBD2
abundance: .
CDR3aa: CASSPSRLAGSGNEQFF
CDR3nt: TGTGCCAGCAGCCCTAGTCGACTAGCGGGATCTGGAAATGAGCAGTTCTTC

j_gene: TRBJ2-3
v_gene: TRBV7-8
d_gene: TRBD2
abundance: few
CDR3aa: CASSLLAGGTDTQYF
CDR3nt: TGTGCCAGCAGCTTATTGGCGGGAGGGACAGATACGCAGTATTTT

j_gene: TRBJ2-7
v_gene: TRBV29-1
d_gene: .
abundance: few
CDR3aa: CSVEDPQGTYEQYF
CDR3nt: TGCAGCGTTGAAGATCCCCAGGGAACCTACGAGCAGTACTTC

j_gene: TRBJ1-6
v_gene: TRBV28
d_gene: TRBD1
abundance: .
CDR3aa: CASNFRDRVSPLHF
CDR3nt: TGTGCCAGCAACTTCCGGGACAGGGTTTCACCCCTCCACTTT

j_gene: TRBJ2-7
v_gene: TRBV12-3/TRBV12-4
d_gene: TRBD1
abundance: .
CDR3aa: CAQRDRASYEQYF
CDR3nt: TGTGCTCAGCGGGACAGGGCCTCCTACGAGCAGTACTTC

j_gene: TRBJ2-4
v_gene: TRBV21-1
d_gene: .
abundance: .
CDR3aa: CASSKGPPRGRFEGIQYF
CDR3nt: TGTGCCAGCAGCAAAGGGCCTCCTAGGGGCAGGTTCGAGGGCATTCAGTACTTC

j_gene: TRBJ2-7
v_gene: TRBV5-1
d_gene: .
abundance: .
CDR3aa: CASSLAGTNYEQYF
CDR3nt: TGCGCCAGCAGCTTGGCCGGGACCAACTACGAGCAGTACTTC

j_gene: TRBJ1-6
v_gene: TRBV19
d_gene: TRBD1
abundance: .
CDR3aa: CASSDRAGSPLHF
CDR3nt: TGTGCCAGTAGTGACAGGGCAGGGTCACCCCTCCACTTT

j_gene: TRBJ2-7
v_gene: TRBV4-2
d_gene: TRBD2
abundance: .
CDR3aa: CASSQEAGGRFYEQYF
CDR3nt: TGTGCCAGCAGCCAAGAGGCGGGGGGGAGGTTCTACGAGCAGTACTTC

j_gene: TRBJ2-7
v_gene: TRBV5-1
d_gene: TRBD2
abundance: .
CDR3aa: CASSLSASGGYEQYF
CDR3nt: TGCGCCAGCAGCTTGTCGGCTAGCGGGGGTTACGAGCAGTACTTC

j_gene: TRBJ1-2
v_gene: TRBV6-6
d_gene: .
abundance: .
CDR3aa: CASSSRGPANYGYTF
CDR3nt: TGTGCCAGCAGTTCACGGGGGCCAGCTAACTATGGCTACACCTTC

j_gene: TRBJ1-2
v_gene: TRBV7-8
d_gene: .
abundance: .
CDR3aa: CASSPGTQGGFFRYTF
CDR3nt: TGTGCCAGCAGCCCCGGGACTCAGGGAGGCTTTTTTCGCTACACCTTC

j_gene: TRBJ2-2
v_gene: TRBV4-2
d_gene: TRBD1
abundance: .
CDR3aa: CASSPSGQGNGELFF
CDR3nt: TGTGCCAGCAGCCCCTCGGGACAGGGGAACGGGGAGCTGTTTTTT

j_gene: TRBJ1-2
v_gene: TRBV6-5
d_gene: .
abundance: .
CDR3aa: CASSPWGHGYTF
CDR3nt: TGTGCCAGCAGCCCCTGGGGGCATGGCTACACCTTC

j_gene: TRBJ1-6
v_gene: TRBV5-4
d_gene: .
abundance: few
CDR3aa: CASSAVGVGEIPLHF
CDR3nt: TGTGCCAGCAGCGCCGTCGGTGTGGGGGAGATCCCCCTCCACTTT

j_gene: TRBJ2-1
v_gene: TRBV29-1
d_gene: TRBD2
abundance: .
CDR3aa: CSVIASSGSSYNEQFF
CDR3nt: TGCAGCGTTATTGCCTCTAGCGGGAGCTCCTACAATGAGCAGTTCTTC

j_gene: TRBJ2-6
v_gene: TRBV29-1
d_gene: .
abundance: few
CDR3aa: CSVEGAGVGANVLTF
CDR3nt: TGCAGCGTTGAGGGAGCAGGGGTAGGGGCCAACGTCCTGACTTTC

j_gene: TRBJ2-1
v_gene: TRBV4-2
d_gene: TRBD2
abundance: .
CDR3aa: CASSQDGGGASYNEQFF
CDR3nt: TGTGCCAGCAGCCAAGATGGGGGGGGAGCTTCCTACAATGAGCAGTTCTTC

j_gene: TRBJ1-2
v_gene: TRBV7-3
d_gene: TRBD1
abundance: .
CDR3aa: CASSLTRQGPGYTF
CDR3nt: TGTGCCAGCAGCTTAACAAGACAGGGACCTGGCTACACCTTC

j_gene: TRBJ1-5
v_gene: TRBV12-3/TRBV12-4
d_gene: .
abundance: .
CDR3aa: CASTAGAYQPQHF
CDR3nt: TGTGCCAGCACCGCCGGCGCCTATCAGCCCCAGCATTTT

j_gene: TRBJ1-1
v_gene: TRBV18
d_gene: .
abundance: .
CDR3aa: CASSPLQVRADTEAFF
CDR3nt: TGTGCCAGCTCACCCCTACAGGTCCGGGCAGACACTGAAGCTTTCTTT

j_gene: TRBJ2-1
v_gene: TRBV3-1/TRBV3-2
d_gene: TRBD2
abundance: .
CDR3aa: CASSPGLAGVFEQFF
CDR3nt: TGTGCCAGCAGCCCGGGACTAGCGGGGGTATTCGAGCAGTTCTTC

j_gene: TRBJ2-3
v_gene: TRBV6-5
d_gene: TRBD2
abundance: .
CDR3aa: CASSSSGRSDTQYF
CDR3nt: TGTGCCAGCAGTTCTAGCGGGAGGTCAGATACGCAGTATTTT

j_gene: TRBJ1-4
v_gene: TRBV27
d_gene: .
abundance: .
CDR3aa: CASSPDRRPNEKLFF
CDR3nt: TGTGCCAGCAGTCCGGACCGCCGTCCAAACGAAAAACTGTTTTTT

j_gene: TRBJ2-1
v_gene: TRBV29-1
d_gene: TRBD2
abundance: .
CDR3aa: CSVGSGGSYNEQFF
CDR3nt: TGCAGCGTTGGGAGCGGGGGCTCCTACAATGAGCAGTTCTTC